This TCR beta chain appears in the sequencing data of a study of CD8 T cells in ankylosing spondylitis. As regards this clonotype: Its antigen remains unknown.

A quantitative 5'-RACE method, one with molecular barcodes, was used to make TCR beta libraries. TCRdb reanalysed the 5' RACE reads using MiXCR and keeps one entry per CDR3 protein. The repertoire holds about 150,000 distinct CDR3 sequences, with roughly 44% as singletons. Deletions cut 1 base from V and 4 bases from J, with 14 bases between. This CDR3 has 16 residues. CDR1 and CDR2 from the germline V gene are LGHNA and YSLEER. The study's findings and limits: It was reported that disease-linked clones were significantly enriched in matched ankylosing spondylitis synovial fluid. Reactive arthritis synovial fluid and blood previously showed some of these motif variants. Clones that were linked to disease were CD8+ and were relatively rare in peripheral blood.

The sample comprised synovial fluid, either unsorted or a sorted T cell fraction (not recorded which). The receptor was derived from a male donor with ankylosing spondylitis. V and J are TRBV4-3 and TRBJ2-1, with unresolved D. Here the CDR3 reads CASSQGGSLGYNEQFF. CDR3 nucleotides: TGCGCCAGCAGCCAAGGGGGTAGCCTGGGATACAATGAGCAGTTCTTC.